This T cell receptor beta chain emerged from a study of blood T cell repertoires in COVID-19. Study-level information: From T cells, B-cell-depleted T cells, or PBMCs came the material, which was cDNA or gDNA.

This clone was seen a handful of times. Adults between roughly 18 and 90 years of age took part from 20 to 25 US areas. Two negative PCRs, clearance, or symptom resolution were required of recovered Cohort 3 donors. Authors' data handling: From reference gene primer amplification, estimates of nucleated cell counts were derived. The assay was immunoSEQ multiplex PCR, and TCRdb's table has in-frame clones only and misses some. The DNA was the basis for D and trimming; V, J and clone size are from that table. The sample has more than 200,000 clones, nearly 90% seen once; the top ten hold about a tenth. This receptor was taken from a man in his thirties or forties who had recovered from COVID-19. Sequenced: PBMCs or T cells enriched from blood (not recorded which).

CDR3 sequence reads: CASSPPYTQYF. The DNA of the CDR3 is TGTGCCAGCAGCCCTCCTTATACGCAGTATTTT. The gene calls are TRBV3-1 (or the pseudogene TRBV3-2) and TRBJ2-3, with no clear D. Trimming took off 4 bases at V and 7 bases at J, with 6 bases between the two ends. Germline V lookup: CDR1 LGHDT, CDR2 YNNKEL (reference sequence). CDR3 size: 11 residues.